This T cell receptor beta chain was identified in a study of CD8 T cells in Susac syndrome (dated by TCRdb to 2018 to 2020). Broadly, across the study: Repertoire sequencing was used to test whether CD8+ T cell activation and differentiation in Susac syndrome was antigen driven.

CDR1 LGHDT and CDR2 YNNKEL were looked up in the germline V gene (reference sequence). Deletion took 1 base off V and 0 bases off J, with a span of 19 bases between the germline ends. Measured from the cysteine to the phenylalanine, the CDR3 is 20 residues long. Here the CDR3 DNA is all that survives: 60 bases in frame from base 1. Results and caveats for the whole study, not just this receptor: The TCR sequencing and HLA analysis was acknowledged to have included a relatively small number of individuals.

Concerning this clonotype itself: There is no known antigen for this receptor. No base quality information exists; no much larger clone differs at one position.

Peripheral blood CD8+ and CD4+ T cells from healthy donors, Susac syndrome patients and multiple sclerosis patients were profiled using high-throughput TCR beta sequencing. The multiple sclerosis controls were treatment-naive patients whose relapsing-remitting disease, either stable or active, fulfilled the revised McDonald criteria. Bulk CD8+ and CD4+ T cells were purified by magnetic negative isolation, while CD8+ TEMRA cells were enriched using FACS. Blood was collected in EDTA tubes and processed within 24 hours, with PBMCs isolated through density gradient centrifugation. PBMCs intended for TCR sequencing were cryopreserved in liquid nitrogen and were subsequently thawed in a 37 degrees C water bath. The sorted or isolated CD4+, CD8+ and CD8+ TEMRA cells had a purity of 90% or higher. RNA was extracted using the RNeasy kit, and 0.5 to 1 microgram was reverse transcribed with random hexamers. The immunoSEQ multiplex PCR assay, covering 54 Vbeta and 13 Jbeta segments, was used to amplify TCR beta CDR3 regions. PCR amplification bias was corrected using a synthetic template baseline for primer optimization and computational correction. For the original study's pipeline: Reads were annotated to V, D and J genes per IMGT and analyzed with immunoSEQ Analyzer, keeping only productive sequences. To calculate clonality, Shannon entropy was normalized by log2 of the number of productive unique sequences and then subtracted from one. For each patient and control, public and private clones were evaluated within the 100 most prevalent clones. Clones were defined as Susac-specific if absent from the healthy and MS cohorts, from 900 to 1,200 published viral clones and from other ImmuneACCESS disease sequences. TCRdb handled the public reads itself, with Q25 trimming in fastp and clone calling in MiXCR, and kept productive beta chains. Rows merge per CDR3 protein into single entries with the most common DNA and genes. The V and J calls were not made by the authors but by TCRdb's processing. Within this sample are 200,000 or so distinct CDR3 sequences, with more than 90% of them counted one time only. The ten largest account for 0.085% to 0.095% of the sample.

Recombination connected TRBV3-1 to TRBJ1-6; the D gene is unclear. This clonotype was obtained from a human donor with multiple sclerosis. Sequencing was done on a sample of CD4+ T cells from PBMCs. The CDR3 sequence is CASSQGGRYNYRSYNSPLHF. Read as DNA, the sequence is TGTGCCAGCAGCCAAGGGGGTAGATACAACTACCGCTCCTATAATTCACCCCTCCACTTT.